These 18 T cell receptor beta chains originate from one sample sequenced in a study of blood T cell repertoires in COVID-19. Some clones are missing from TCRdb's copy, which holds only in-frame ones; the method was immunoSEQ multiplex PCR. The sample yields about 200,000 clones, 94% seen once. The sample taken for sequencing was peripheral blood. All receptors derive from a man aged 30 to 45 with COVID-19, enrolled during active disease.

The chain links TRBV24-1 to TRBJ2-5; D gene uncertain. V was shortened by 4 bases and J by 2 bases, with 7 bases between the two germline ends. CDR3 length: 13 amino acids. Germline-derived CDR1 and CDR2 are KGHDR and SFDVKD. The CDR3, as DNA: TGTGCCACCAGTGACCCTCTTCAAGAGACCCAGTACTTC. This translates into CATSDPLQETQYF.

The V call is TRBV6-1, the J call TRBJ1-5, with D hard to call. Trimming removed 2 bases at V and 5 bases at J, with 10 bases between. Per germline, CDR1 MNHNS and CDR2 SASEGT. The CDR3 runs 14 residues. CDR3 residues: CASSELGSHQPQHF. For the CDR3, the DNA is TGTGCCAGCAGTGAACTAGGCAGTCATCAGCCCCAGCATTTT.

This chain uses TRBV7-9 with TRBJ2-3; 10 bases line up with TRBD2. Germline CDR1 SEHNR, CDR2 FQNEAQ (reference sequence). The CDR3 runs 15 residues. The V gene end was trimmed by 3 bases and the J gene end by 2 bases; junction bases not matched to a gene: 2. CDR3 in amino acids: CASSFGTSVTDTQYF. Here the CDR3 DNA reads TGTGCCAGCAGCTTCGGGACTAGCGTCACAGATACGCAGTATTTT.

This clone has only one observation. The rearrangement uses TRBV7-9 and TRBJ1-1, with 8 bases identical to TRBD1. CDR1 and CDR2 (germline): SEHNR, FQNEAQ (reference sequence). The CDR3 runs to 12 residues. V lost 5 bases to trimming and J lost 10 bases; unmatched junction nucleotides: 6. Here the CDR3 DNA reads TGTGCCAGCAGCCGGACAGGGCGGGTAGCTTTCTTT. This codes for CASSRTGRVAFF.

This clone has only one observation. Other DNA sequences in this specimen translate into the identical CDR3. The chain is built from TRBV5-1 and TRBJ2-1; 7 nucleotides line up with TRBD2. Germline CDR1 reads SGHRS; CDR2 reads YFSETQ. V lost 4 bases and J lost 1; bases outside the gene matches: 5. CDR3 length: 15 residues. The CDR3 DNA follows: TGCGCCAGCAGCCCCTCCGGGGGGTCCTACAATGAGCAGTTCTTC. This encodes CASSPSGGSYNEQFF.

The V call is TRBV7-2, the J call TRBJ1-1; tentatively, D is TRBD1 (6 bases). Trimming took off 8 bases at V and 4 bases at J, with 17 bases between the two ends. Germline CDR1 and CDR2: SGHTA and FQGNSA. The CDR3 is 14 amino acids. The CDR3 sequence: CASAGDPWTTEAFF. The CDR3 DNA follows: TGTGCCAGCGCAGGGGATCCCTGGACCACTGAAGCTTTCTTT.

V usage is TRBV9 and J usage is TRBJ2-1; 8 bases are shared with TRBD1. V trimming: 2 bases; J trimming: 2 bases; junction bases outside the gene matches: 6. CDR1 is SGDLS and CDR2 is YYNGEE in the germline V gene. There are 16 residues in the CDR3. Written as DNA, the CDR3 is TGTGCCAGCAGCGTCAGGACAGGGCTGGCCTACAATGAGCAGTTCTTC. Translated: CASSVRTGLAYNEQFF.

This chain connects TRBV6-5 to TRBJ2-7; 8 bases are a match to TRBD2. The J segment lost 1 base and the V segment lost 4 bases, leaving 9 bases of the junction unmatched. This CDR3 spans 16 amino acids. The germline V gene has CDR1 MNHEY and CDR2 SVGAGI. CDR3 sequence: CASSSVRLASSYEQYF. DNA of the CDR3: TGTGCCAGCAGTTCCGTCAGACTAGCGTCTTCCTACGAGCAGTACTTC.

The V gene is TRBV12-5, the J gene TRBJ1-3, with 9 positions matching TRBD1. The J segment lost 0 bases and the V segment lost 8 bases, leaving 5 bases of the junction unmatched. Germline values: CDR1 LGHNT, CDR2 FRNRAP. The CDR3 runs 15 residues. CDR3: CASHRTGASGNTIYF. CDR3 in DNA: TGTGCTAGTCACCGGACAGGGGCCTCTGGAAACACCATATATTTT.

The chain has TRBV27 and TRBJ2-7, with 11 bases aligning to TRBD1. CDR3 length: 14 residues. With V trimmed by 5 bases and J by 4 bases, 4 bases remained unmatched. Germline V gene data show CDR1 as MNHEY and CDR2 as SMNVEV (reference sequence). CDR3: CASSAGTGGYEQYF. The CDR3 DNA reads as TGTGCCAGCAGTGCCGGGACAGGGGGATACGAGCAGTACTTC.

The chain carries TRBV18 and TRBJ1-2, with D uncertain. V was clipped by 4 bases and J by 8 bases, with 14 bases between them. The length of the CDR3 is 13 residues. Germline lookup yields CDR1 KGHSH and CDR2 LQKENI. The CDR3 DNA reads as TGTGCCAGCTCACGGCCGGGATCCCCAGGCTACACCTTC. It codes for CASSRPGSPGYTF.

This rearrangement joins TRBV11-2 to TRBJ2-7; D remains unclear. The CDR3 is made up of 15 amino acids. Germline CDR1 reads SGHAT; CDR2 reads FQNNGV. V was pared by 2 bases and J by 0 bases, with 11 bases between. The CDR3 sequence: CASSLSLALSYEQYF. The CDR3 DNA sequence: TGTGCCAGCAGCTTATCCCTGGCCCTCTCCTACGAGCAGTACTTC.

CDR3 sequence: CASVQGAGGTEAFF. DNA of the CDR3: TGTGCCAGCGTACAGGGGGCAGGTGGAACTGAAGCTTTCTTT. The rearrangement joins TRBV27 to TRBJ1-1; TRBD1 agrees at 9 bases. The CDR3 consists of 14 residues. The J segment lost 5 bases and the V segment lost 8 bases, leaving 9 bases of the junction unmatched. Germline CDR1 is MNHEY and CDR2 is SMNVEV (reference sequence).

V gene TRBV7-2 combines with J gene TRBJ1-6; TRBD1 agrees at 7 bases. Germline assignment: CDR1 SGHTA and CDR2 FQGNSA. This CDR3 is built from 15 residues. The V and J ends lost 1 base and 6 bases, in that order; junction bases with no gene match: 3. The CDR3, as DNA: TGTGCCAGCAGCTTAGTGGGGACAGCTAATTCACCCCTCCACTTT. Translated, it gives CASSLVGTANSPLHF. The variable domain in full, with the rest retrieved from reference TRBV7-2 and TRBJ1-6, is GAGVSQSPSNKVTEKGKDVELRCDPISGHTALYWYRQSLGQGLEFLIYFQGNSAPDKSGLPSDRFSAERTGGSVSTLTIQRTQQEDSAVYLCASSLVGTANSPLHFGNGTRLTVT.

CDR3 DNA: TGTGCCAGCAGCGTACGGCAGGGGGCGGAAAAACTGTTTTTT. Translating it yields CASSVRQGAEKLFF. V gene TRBV9 combines with J gene TRBJ1-4, with TRBD1 identical over 8 bases. Germline values: CDR1 SGDLS, CDR2 YYNGEE. The CDR3 spans 14 residues. V shed 1 base and J 8 bases; nucleotides not matched to a gene: 4. Variable domain in full (rest from reference TRBV9 and TRBJ1-4): DSGVTQTPKHLITATGQRVTLRCSPRSGDLSVYWYQQSLDQGLQFLIQYYNGEERAKGNILERFSAQQFPDLHSELNLSSLELGDSALYFCASSVRQGAEKLFFGSGTQLSVL.

V and J are TRBV4-1 and TRBJ1-2; 10 nucleotides match TRBD1. The CDR3 covers 17 residues. Germline trimming cut 3 bases from V and 8 bases from J; bases unmatched to any gene: 15. The germline CDR1 and CDR2 sequences are MGHRA and YSYEKL. In DNA form, the CDR3 reads TGCGCCAGCAGCCACCCGACAGGGGGCGGTCTGGCTGGGGGCTACACCTTC. Residues: CASSHPTGGGLAGGYTF.

The chain combines TRBV7-2 with TRBJ2-7; D is unresolved. Germline CDR1 and CDR2: SGHTA and FQGNSA. Trimming removed 3 bases from V and 2 bases from J, with 14 bases in between. The CDR3 has 15 residues. CDR3 sequence reads: CASSFLSSTAYEQYF. DNA of the CDR3: TGTGCCAGCAGCTTTTTATCTTCAACTGCCTACGAGCAGTACTTC.

The V and J genes are TRBV7-7 and TRBJ2-1, with D possibly TRBD2 on 6 matching bases. Germline CDR1 is SSHAT and CDR2 is FNYEAQ (reference sequence). There are 14 residues in the CDR3. V lost 1 base, J lost 5 bases, and 9 bases lay in between. The CDR3 is CASSLGGENNEQFF. CDR3 bases: TGTGCCAGCAGCTTAGGCGGGGAAAACAATGAGCAGTTCTTC.